A single sample gave rise to the 31 T cell receptor beta chains below, sequenced in a study of human T cells and chemical hapten exposure. Each CDR3 protein gets one entry after TCRdb re-called the 5' RACE reads with MiXCR. This table holds some 150,000 distinct CDR3 sequences, 4.1% found once. It was from unfractionated whole blood that total RNA was extracted. The receptor set was obtained from a female donor in good health.

This clonotype showed up many times. The chain recombines TRBV20-1 with TRBJ1-3, with D uncertain. V was trimmed by 3 bases and J by 0 bases, leaving 15 bases between them. Germline V gene lookup returns CDR1 DFQATT and CDR2 SNEGSKA (reference sequence). This CDR3 is 16 amino acids long. CDR3 loop: CSASSADTSSGNTIYF. Written as DNA, the CDR3 is TGCAGTGCTAGCTCGGCAGACACAAGCTCTGGAAACACCATATATTTT.

This clonotype was seen at least ten times. The V and J genes are TRBV24-1 and TRBJ1-5; no reliable D call. CDR1 and CDR2 (germline): KGHDR, SFDVKD. V was cut by 4 bases and J by 3 bases, with 9 bases left in between. This CDR3 spans 14 amino acids. CDR3 in DNA: TGTGCCACCAGTGACGTCGAACTCAATCAGCCCCAGCATTTT. This encodes CATSDVELNQPQHF.

This clonotype was recorded at least ten times. The chain employs TRBV7-3 and TRBJ2-1, with 12 positions matching TRBD2. The CDR3 runs 16 residues. V trimming: 3 bases; J trimming: 7 bases; junction bases outside the gene matches: 7. CDR1 SGHTA and CDR2 FQGTGA come from the germline V gene. The CDR3 loop is CASSLVASGGVNEQFF. The CDR3 nucleotides are TGTGCCAGCAGCTTGGTCGCTAGCGGGGGGGTAAATGAGCAGTTCTTC.

The sample holds many counts of this clonotype. The V and J genes are TRBV3-1 and TRBJ1-2; D ambiguous. V lost 5 bases and J lost 3, with 10 bases in between. Germline lookup yields CDR1 LGHDT and CDR2 YNNKEL (reference sequence). This CDR3 contains 13 residues. In nucleotides, the CDR3 is TGTGCCAGCAGCTCTGCAAGGGACTATGGCTACACCTTC. Residues: CASSSARDYGYTF.

The table lists this clonotype with many counts. This chain links TRBV7-8 with TRBJ2-3; possibly TRBD1 for D (5 bases). CDR3 size: 13 residues. The germline CDR1 and CDR2 sequences are SGHVS and FQNEAQ. V shed 5 bases and J shed 3 bases, with 9 bases lying between them. CDR3 sequence reads: CASSNQGTDTQYF. In DNA, the CDR3 is TGTGCCAGCAGCAACCAGGGTACAGATACGCAGTATTTT.

This clonotype was recorded at least ten times. The chain joins TRBV6-6 to TRBJ1-5; the D gene is possibly TRBD1 (6 bases). This CDR3 has 16 amino acids. Trimming cost V 2 bases and J 5 bases, with 16 bases left between them. Germline assignment: CDR1 MNHNY and CDR2 SVGAGI (reference sequence). The CDR3 bases are TGTGCCAGCAGTTACATCAGGGGACGGGCTGATCAGCCCCAGCATTTT. Residues: CASSYIRGRADQPQHF.

This clonotype appeared many times. This rearrangement joins TRBV6-5 to TRBJ2-2; TRBD1 is a possible D gene (6 bases). Germline values: CDR1 MNHEY, CDR2 SVGAGI. The CDR3 is 16 amino acids. Trimming removed 6 bases from V and 2 bases from J, with 16 bases in between. The CDR3 bases are TGTGCCAGCAGACCCCGCTTGGGACACAACACCGGGGAGCTGTTTTTT. It yields the protein CASRPRLGHNTGELFF.

This clonotype occurred many times. The V call is TRBV12-3 or TRBV12-4, the J call TRBJ2-3; TRBD2 agrees at 7 bases. The ends lost 7 bases at V and 0 bases at J; junction bases unmatched: 7. CDR3 length: 15 residues. The CDR3 nucleotides are TGTGCCAGCAACTCAGCGGGGCCAAGCACAGATACGCAGTATTTT. Translating gives CASNSAGPSTDTQYF.

This clonotype has a handful of counts. V gene TRBV25-1 combines with J gene TRBJ2-3, with TRBD2 matching 15 bases. J lost 3 bases, V lost 3 bases, and 4 bases had no gene match. Germline CDR1 and CDR2: MGHDK and SYGVNS. The CDR3 extends over 17 amino acids. The CDR3, as DNA: TGTGCCAGCAGTGACGGACTAGCGGGGGGGGTTACAGATACGCAGTATTTT. It translates to CASSDGLAGGVTDTQYF.

This clonotype was picked up a small number of times. The chain employs TRBV20-1 and TRBJ1-5; perhaps TRBD1 as D (5 bases). V lost 4 bases, J lost 5 bases, and 12 bases lay in between. Germline V gives CDR1 DFQATT, CDR2 SNEGSKA (reference sequence). The CDR3 runs to 13 residues. CDR3 region: CSATSGTDQPQHF. CDR3 in DNA: TGCAGTGCTACGTCTGGGACTGATCAGCCCCAGCATTTT.

The chain combines TRBV12-3 or TRBV12-4 with TRBJ1-1; 8 nucleotides match TRBD1. The CDR3 contains 15 residues. With 7 bases clipped from V and 4 bases from J, the junction kept 11 bases outside the gene matches. The CDR3 spells CASKDGQGRSTEAFF. The CDR3 coding sequence is TGTGCCAGCAAGGACGGACAGGGAAGATCCACTGAAGCTTTCTTT.

The chain employs TRBV7-2 and TRBJ2-3; D is unresolved. The length of the CDR3 is 11 residues. V lost 5 bases and J lost 11, with 11 bases in between. Germline V gives CDR1 SGHTA, CDR2 FQGNSA. The CDR3 region is CASSEERMQYF. DNA of the CDR3: TGTGCCAGCAGCGAAGAGCGTATGCAGTATTTT.

This clonotype occurred many times. J is TRBJ2-3 and V is TRBV12-5; possibly TRBD1 or TRBD2 for D (5 bases each). Germline lookup yields CDR1 LGHNT and CDR2 FRNRAP. Trimming left V 2 bases short and J 1 base short, with 10 bases between. The CDR3 totals 15 residues. The CDR3 sequence is CASGLYGDGTDTQYF. As DNA, the CDR3 is TGTGCTAGTGGTTTGTACGGGGACGGCACAGATACGCAGTATTTT. Together with reference TRBV12-5 and TRBJ2-3, the CDR3 gives the full variable domain: DARVTQTPRHKVTEMGQEVTMRCQPILGHNTVFWYRQTMMQGLELLAYFRNRAPLDDSGMPKDRFSAEMPDATLATLKIQPSEPRDSAVYFCASGLYGDGTDTQYFGPGTRLTVL.

This clonotype appeared many times. This chain connects TRBV7-2 to TRBJ2-3, with unresolved D. The CDR3 has 14 residues. CDR1 is SGHTA and CDR2 is FQGNSA in the germline V gene. V shed 6 bases and J shed 5 bases, with 15 bases lying between them. The CDR3 bases are TGTGCCAGCAGAACCATCCCGTTCGGAGATACGCAGTATTTT. Translated: CASRTIPFGDTQYF.

The table lists this clonotype with many counts. This may be a read error, as it is one base from a much larger clone. The chain combines TRBV12-3 or TRBV12-4 with TRBJ2-7, with D tentatively TRBD1 (6 bases). V lost 5 bases, J lost 5 bases, and 19 bases lay in between. This CDR3 contains 15 residues. CDR3 region: CASSPYRDVRDEQYF. DNA for the CDR3: TGTGCCAGCAGTCCCTACAGGGACGTGAGGGACGAGCAGTACTTC.

This clonotype occurred many times. The chain links TRBV7-8 to TRBJ2-7, with 8 nucleotides matching TRBD2. V lost 2 bases, J lost 0 bases, and 24 bases stayed unmatched. This CDR3 contains 22 residues. Germline CDR1 SGHVS, CDR2 FQNEAQ. The CDR3 DNA reads as TGTGCCAGCAGCTTAACCCCCTCGTGGGGCGGGGGGTATACTAGGAGCTCCTACGAGCAGTACTTC. Protein sequence: CASSLTPSWGGGYTRSSYEQYF.

This clonotype was counted ten times or more. The chain links TRBV21-1 to TRBJ1-5; TRBD1, the D gene given by the table, was not confirmed from the DNA. TRBV21-1 is termed a pseudogene. CDR3 length: 15 amino acids. CDR3 DNA: TGTGCCAGCAGCAAAGCTGAGACAGGGGTTCAGCCCCAGCATTTT. Protein product: CASSKAETGVQPQHF.

This clonotype showed up many times. The rearrangement links TRBV29-1 to TRBJ1-1; D is unclear. Trimming took off 3 bases at V and 0 bases at J, with 5 bases between the two ends. The CDR3 has 12 amino acids. Germline V CDR1 and CDR2: SQVTM, ANQGSEA. CDR3: CSVDDLNTEAFF. The CDR3 bases are TGCAGCGTTGACGACCTGAACACTGAAGCTTTCTTT.

There are many counts of this clonotype. The chain's CDR3 is CASSQEQGSYNSPLHF. The CDR3, as DNA: TGTGCCAGCAGCCAAGAACAGGGTTCCTATAATTCACCCCTCCACTTT. The chain employs TRBV14 and TRBJ1-6, with TRBD1 as a possible D gene (6 bases). CDR1 is SGHDN and CDR2 is FVKESK in the germline V gene. The CDR3 is 16 amino acids. Between the trimmed V and J ends, which lost 0 bases and 1 base, there was a span of 7 bases.

This clonotype has a handful of counts. The chain carries TRBV3-1 and TRBJ2-3; D call uncertain. The CDR3 totals 17 residues. The V end was cut by 0 bases, the J end by 2 bases, with 15 bases between. Per germline, CDR1 LGHDT and CDR2 YNNKEL (reference sequence). CDR3 bases: TGTGCCAGCAGCCAAGATGGCCTCGTAAGGCTCACAGATACGCAGTATTTT. As protein: CASSQDGLVRLTDTQYF.

This clonotype was counted at least ten times. The CDR3 nucleotides read TGTGCCAGCAAATTAGCGGGGGGAGGGTCTTTTGAGCAGTACTTC. Amino acids: CASKLAGGGSFEQYF. The J gene is TRBJ2-7, the V gene TRBV7-2, with 10 bases fitting TRBD2. V was pared by 7 bases and J by 7 bases, with 13 bases of the junction left unmatched. The CDR3 contains 15 residues. CDR1 is SGHTA and CDR2 is FQGNSA in the germline V gene. The full variable domain, its missing parts supplied by reference TRBV7-2 and TRBJ2-7, is GAGVSQSPSNKVTEKGKDVELRCDPISGHTALYWYRQSLGQGLEFLIYFQGNSAPDKSGLPSDRFSAERTGGSVSTLTIQRTQQEDSAVYLCASKLAGGGSFEQYFGPGTRLTVT.

This clonotype was found a few times. The chain recombines TRBV20-1 with TRBJ1-4; 9 bases match TRBD1. This CDR3 is 13 amino acids long. Germline V gene lookup returns CDR1 DFQATT and CDR2 SNEGSKA (reference sequence). With V trimmed by 6 bases and J by 6 bases, 5 bases remained unmatched. CDR3 amino acids: CSALDRGDEKLFF. The CDR3 DNA follows: TGCAGTGCATTGGACAGGGGAGATGAAAAACTGTTTTTT.

On this clonotype itself: This may stem from a read error, because a much larger clone lies one nucleotide away. The genes are TRBV7-8 and TRBJ1-5; no clear D gene. The V end lost 4 bases, the J end lost 5 bases, and 12 bases lay between the germline ends. The CDR3 totals 14 residues. CDR1 SGHVS and CDR2 FQNEAQ come from the germline V gene. CDR3 protein: CASSYGRMYQPQHF. The CDR3 DNA follows: TGTGCCAGCAGCTACGGTCGGATGTATCAGCCCCAGCATTTT.

The chain has TRBV20-1 and TRBJ1-4; 7 positions agree with TRBD1. Trimming at V came to 4 bases and at J to 5 bases, leaving 4 bases not matched to a gene. CDR1 and CDR2 (germline): DFQATT, SNEGSKA (reference sequence). The CDR3 has 13 residues. CDR3 loop: CSATGTENEKLFF. The CDR3 bases are TGCAGTGCTACCGGGACAGAAAATGAAAAACTGTTTTTT.

This clonotype was picked up many times. The V gene is TRBV12-3 or TRBV12-4, the J gene TRBJ2-1, with a tentative D call TRBD2 (5 bases). Trimming took off 2 bases at V and 9 bases at J, with 20 bases between the two ends. The CDR3 spans 16 residues. In nucleotides, the CDR3 is TGTGCCAGCAGTTTAAACCCCCGAGTAAGTGAGGGTGAGCAGTTCTTC. This gives the protein CASSLNPRVSEGEQFF.

The table lists this clonotype with many counts. The rearrangement uses TRBV12-5 and TRBJ1-6; D unresolved. The CDR3 covers 13 residues. Trimming took 7 bases from V and 3 from J, leaving 7 bases between them. CDR1 is LGHNT, CDR2 FRNRAP, per germline. The CDR3 sequence: CASAVSYNSPLHF. The CDR3 coding sequence is TGTGCTAGTGCAGTCAGCTATAATTCACCCCTCCACTTT.

This clonotype was detected only a few times. The chain recombines TRBV20-1 with TRBJ2-3, with 7 bases lining up with TRBD2. The CDR3 runs to 14 residues. J lost 0 bases, V lost 3 bases, and 3 bases had no gene match. CDR1 is DFQATT, CDR2 SNEGSKA, per germline (reference sequence). The DNA of the CDR3 is TGCAGTGCTAGGCTAGCGGATAGCACAGATACGCAGTATTTT. Protein product: CSARLADSTDTQYF.

This clonotype came up many times. This chain links TRBV6-6 with TRBJ2-1; no definite D call. Germline loops: CDR1 MNHNY, CDR2 SVGAGI (reference sequence). V lost 7 bases and J 4 bases, leaving 20 bases between the germline ends. The CDR3 is made up of 16 amino acids. The CDR3 is CASTPLGSPAYNEQFF. Here the CDR3 DNA reads TGTGCCAGCACTCCACTCGGATCTCCGGCTTACAATGAGCAGTTCTTC.

This clonotype was seen repeatedly, ten times or more. J is TRBJ1-6 and V is TRBV27; 7 bases map to TRBD1. With V trimmed by 2 bases and J by 7 bases, 8 bases remained unmatched. The CDR3 has 16 amino acids. The germline gives CDR1 MNHEY, CDR2 SMNVEV (reference sequence). The CDR3 nucleotides read TGTGCCAGCAGTTTACAGGGGGGGGCTTTCAATTCACCCCTCCACTTT. Its protein product is CASSLQGGAFNSPLHF.

This clonotype has at least ten counts. The chain is built from TRBV5-1 and TRBJ2-5; TRBD2 agrees at 10 bases. V was clipped by 3 bases and J by 4 bases; unmatched bases: 3. Germline CDR1 and CDR2: SGHRS and YFSETQ. The CDR3 covers 14 residues. Here the CDR3 reads CASSSGTSAETQYF. The CDR3 bases are TGCGCCAGCAGCTCCGGGACTAGCGCAGAGACCCAGTACTTC. The entire variable domain, with the rest obtained from reference TRBV5-1 and TRBJ2-5, is as follows: KAGVTQTPRYLIKTRGQQVTLSCSPISGHRSVSWYQQTPGQGLQFLFEYFSETQRNKGNFPGRFSGRQFSNSRSEMNVSTLELGDSALYLCASSSGTSAETQYFGPGTRLLVL.

This clonotype was detected many times. The rearrangement uses TRBV27 and TRBJ2-3; 11 nucleotides line up with TRBD2. Germline CDR1 and CDR2: MNHEY and SMNVEV (reference sequence). The CDR3 is 15 amino acids. V lost 7 bases and J lost 5; bases outside the gene matches: 8. The CDR3 is CASNLSGGAIDTQYF. As DNA, the CDR3 is TGTGCCAGCAACCTTAGCGGGGGGGCCATAGATACGCAGTATTTT.